A selection of T cell receptor beta chains follows, all from one sample in a study of cytomegalovirus exposure and HLA in healthy donors. Using immunoSEQ multiplex PCR, the repertoire was profiled, and TCRdb retains in-frame clones only, with some absent. In the table there are 110,000 to 150,000 clones, around a tenth of which are singletons. Sequenced input: PBMCs. The receptor set was obtained from a male donor in good health and CMV-seronegative. Both conserved end residues are part of each CDR3. D genes are given only for firm matches. Size is stated for part of the rows, as once, few or many counts, or as a class when the clone is expanded.

abundance,j_gene,d_gene,v_gene,CDR3aa,CDR3nt
few,TRBJ2-1,NA,TRBV4-3,CASSQDYTGTYNEQFF,TGCGCCAGCAGCCAAGATTATACGGGGACCTACAATGAGCAGTTCTTC
NA,TRBJ2-7,NA,TRBV27,CASSLRDSYEQYF,TGTGCCAGCAGTTTAAGAGACTCCTACGAGCAGTACTTC
NA,TRBJ2-3,TRBD2,TRBV7-9,CASSSVRGADTQYF,TGTGCCAGCAGCTCCGTGCGGGGGGCTGATACGCAGTATTTT
NA,TRBJ1-1,NA,TRBV5-1,CASSDPRRPRAFF,TGCGCCAGCTCCGACCCAAGGCGCCCTAGGGCTTTCTTT
NA,TRBJ1-1,NA,TRBV2,CASSERFPNTEAFF,TGTGCCAGCAGTGAACGTTTCCCGAACACTGAAGCTTTCTTT
NA,TRBJ1-2,NA,TRBV2,CASQDYGYTF,TGTGCCAGCCAGGACTATGGCTACACCTTC
once,TRBJ1-2,NA,TRBV11-2,CASSLDRGRGYTF,TGTGCCAGCAGCTTAGACAGGGGACGTGGCTACACCTTC
NA,TRBJ1-1,TRBD1,TRBV9,CASSVGDRGRWTEAFF,TGTGCCAGCAGCGTAGGGGACAGGGGGCGGTGGACTGAAGCTTTCTTT
few,TRBJ2-7,NA,TRBV18,CASSPPREPYEQYF,TGTGCCAGCTCACCACCCAGGGAACCCTACGAGCAGTACTTC
NA,TRBJ2-2,TRBD1,TRBV2,CASRKDRDRGPGELFF,TGTGCCAGCAGAAAAGACCGGGACAGGGGGCCCGGGGAGCTGTTTTTT
few,TRBJ1-1,NA,TRBV2,CASRGGDTEAFF,TGTGCCAGCAGGGGGGGAGACACTGAAGCTTTCTTT
NA,TRBJ1-2,NA,TRBV5-1,CASSLDRVNYGYTF,TGCGCCAGCAGCTTGGACAGGGTTAACTATGGCTACACCTTC
few,TRBJ1-1,TRBD1,TRBV29-1,CSVATDRGRLRLDTEAFF,TGCAGCGTTGCCACGGACAGGGGGCGCCTCCGACTGGACACTGAAGCTTTCTTT
few,TRBJ1-1,TRBD1,TRBV2,CASSGADRGGEAFF,TGTGCCAGCAGTGGAGCCGACAGGGGCGGTGAAGCTTTCTTT
NA,TRBJ2-7,NA,TRBV21-1,CASGRFGTGGTYEQYF,TGTGCCAGCGGAAGATTTGGGACAGGGGGGACCTACGAGCAGTACTTC
few,TRBJ1-1,NA,TRBV30,CAWSVGLGGTEAFF,TGTGCCTGGAGTGTAGGGTTGGGGGGCACTGAAGCTTTCTTT
NA,TRBJ1-2,TRBD1,TRBV7-9,CASSLALTGVNYGYTF,TGTGCCAGCAGCCTGGCCTTGACAGGGGTGAACTATGGCTACACCTTC
NA,TRBJ2-3,NA,TRBV28,CASSPPGLSTDTQYF,TGTGCCAGCAGTCCACCGGGACTTAGCACAGATACGCAGTATTTT
NA,TRBJ2-7,NA,TRBV10-3,CAIMTESYEQYF,TGTGCCATCATGACAGAATCCTACGAGCAGTACTTC
NA,TRBJ2-6,NA,TRBV6-5,CASSYGGGANVLTF,TGTGCCAGCAGTTACGGAGGTGGGGCCAACGTCCTGACTTTC